The rows below give T cell receptor beta chains drawn from one sample of a study of glioma-infiltrating T cells. TCRdb used MiXCR to reprocess the multiplex PCR reads, holding one entry per CDR3 protein. Counted here are 400,000 or so distinct CDR3 sequences, roughly 41% occurring once; the ten biggest clones make up approximately 12%. Sequences were obtained from glioma tissue, nonneoplastic brain tissue, or PBMCs (not recorded which). These receptors all stem from a human donor with low-grade glioma or glioblastoma, undergoing nonglioma brain surgery, or in good health (not recorded which). CDR3s include the opening cysteine and the closing phenylalanine or tryptophan. A D gene is named only where the DNA matches it firmly. Size tells how often a clone was seen (once, few, many) or the class of an expanded clone, and some rows leave it out.

V gene: TRBV4-2
clone size: many
J gene: TRBJ2-3
D gene: TRBD2
CDR3 protein: CASRHSGRVSVTQYF
CDR3 DNA: TGTGCCAGCAGACATAGCGGGAGGGTATCGGTTACGCAGTATTTT

V gene: TRBV27
clone size: .
J gene: TRBJ2-1
D gene: .
CDR3 protein: CASSLKAILSHNEQFF
CDR3 DNA: TGTGCCAGCAGTCTTAAGGCGATCCTCTCCCACAATGAGCAGTTCTTC

V gene: TRBV7-2
clone size: .
J gene: TRBJ2-1
D gene: .
CDR3 protein: CASSLEVCCPFF
CDR3 DNA: TGTGCCAGCAGCTTAGAGGTCTGCTGCCCGTTCTTC

V gene: TRBV4-2
clone size: many
J gene: TRBJ2-1
D gene: TRBD2
CDR3 protein: CASSQEPSGMLNEQFF
CDR3 DNA: TGTGCCAGCAGCCAAGAACCTAGCGGGATGCTAAATGAGCAGTTCTTC

V gene: TRBV28
clone size: .
J gene: TRBJ1-2
D gene: TRBD1
CDR3 protein: CASSGGSGGFGYGYTF
CDR3 DNA: TGTGCCAGCAGTGGGGGGTCAGGGGGGTTCGGCTATGGCTACACCTTC

V gene: TRBV4-2
clone size: .
J gene: TRBJ1-1
D gene: .
CDR3 protein: CASSFGSTEAFF
CDR3 DNA: TGTGCCAGCAGCTTTGGCAGCACTGAAGCTTTCTTT

V gene: TRBV27
clone size: many
J gene: TRBJ2-7
D gene: .
CDR3 protein: CASSLILRDGDF
CDR3 DNA: TGTGCCAGCAGTTTGATCCTCCGGGACGGAGACTTC

V gene: TRBV5-6
clone size: .
J gene: TRBJ1-1
D gene: .
CDR3 protein: CASSPKLNTEAFF
CDR3 DNA: TGTGCCAGCAGCCCAAAATTGAACACTGAAGCTTTCTTT

V gene: TRBV24-1
clone size: .
J gene: TRBJ2-1
D gene: TRBD2
CDR3 protein: CATSDGLAGNNEQFF
CDR3 DNA: TGTGCCACCAGTGATGGACTAGCGGGAAACAATGAGCAGTTCTTC

V gene: TRBV20-1
clone size: few
J gene: TRBJ2-1
D gene: TRBD2
CDR3 protein: CSASYGGGPSYNEQFF
CDR3 DNA: TGCAGTGCTAGCTATGGGGGAGGGCCCTCCTACAATGAGCAGTTCTTC

V gene: TRBV29-1
clone size: .
J gene: TRBJ2-7
D gene: TRBD2
CDR3 protein: CSVEGTSVYEQYF
CDR3 DNA: TGCAGCGTTGAAGGGACTAGCGTATACGAGCAGTACTTC

V gene: TRBV6-9
clone size: .
J gene: TRBJ1-5
D gene: TRBD1
CDR3 protein: CASSLTGADQPQHF
CDR3 DNA: TGTGCCAGCAGTTTGACAGGGGCGGATCAGCCCCAGCATTTT

V gene: TRBV20-1
clone size: .
J gene: TRBJ2-5
D gene: .
CDR3 protein: CSARDGRVFQETQYF
CDR3 DNA: TGCAGTGCTAGAGATGGGAGAGTCTTCCAAGAGACCCAGTACTTC

V gene: TRBV28
clone size: .
J gene: TRBJ1-3
D gene: .
CDR3 protein: CASSPPTGFAGNTIYF
CDR3 DNA: TGTGCCAGCAGTCCCCCCACAGGGTTCGCTGGAAACACCATATATTTT

V gene: TRBV4-1
clone size: .
J gene: TRBJ2-7
D gene: TRBD2
CDR3 protein: CASSQGTSGYSNEQYF
CDR3 DNA: TGCGCCAGCAGCCAAGGGACTAGCGGCTATTCCAACGAGCAGTACTTC

V gene: TRBV27
clone size: .
J gene: TRBJ2-1
D gene: TRBD2
CDR3 protein: CASSPGTSGDNERFF
CDR3 DNA: TGTGCCAGCAGCCCCGGGACTAGCGGCGACAATGAGCGGTTCTTC

V gene: TRBV28
clone size: .
J gene: TRBJ2-7
D gene: .
CDR3 protein: CASSSEGIPYEQYF
CDR3 DNA: TGTGCCAGCAGTTCCGAGGGGATTCCCTACGAGCAGTACTTC

V gene: TRBV4-2
clone size: .
J gene: TRBJ2-2
D gene: TRBD1
CDR3 protein: CASSLPPGQGARSTGELCF
CDR3 DNA: TGTGCCAGCAGCTTACCACCGGGACAGGGGGCGCGTAGCACCGGGGAGCTGTGTTTT

V gene: TRBV7-8
clone size: few
J gene: TRBJ2-3
D gene: .
CDR3 protein: CASSFNLPDTQYF
CDR3 DNA: TGTGCCAGCAGCTTCAACCTTCCAGATACGCAGTATTTT

V gene: TRBV2
clone size: .
J gene: TRBJ2-6
D gene: .
CDR3 protein: CASSPPGTGANVLTF
CDR3 DNA: TGTGCCAGCTCACCACCGGGGACTGGGGCCAACGTCCTGACTTTC

V gene: TRBV20-1
clone size: .
J gene: TRBJ2-2
D gene: TRBD1
CDR3 protein: CSARGTLLANTGQLFF
CDR3 DNA: TGCAGTGCCAGGGGGACCTTACTTGCGAACACCGGGCAGCTGTTTTTT

V gene: TRBV6-2/TRBV6-3
clone size: few
J gene: TRBJ2-3
D gene: .
CDR3 protein: CASRPETDTQYF
CDR3 DNA: TGTGCCAGCAGGCCCGAAACAGATACGCAGTATTTT

V gene: TRBV4-2
clone size: .
J gene: TRBJ2-7
D gene: .
CDR3 protein: CASSRQASSYEQYF
CDR3 DNA: TGTGCCAGCAGCCGGCAAGCGTCCTCCTACGAGCAGTACTTC

V gene: TRBV28
clone size: few
J gene: TRBJ2-7
D gene: .
CDR3 protein: CASRHTGSYEQYF
CDR3 DNA: TGTGCCAGCAGACATACCGGGTCCTACGAGCAGTACTTC

V gene: TRBV6-1
clone size: few
J gene: TRBJ2-1
D gene: .
CDR3 protein: CASKSSSGKGNEQFF
CDR3 DNA: TGTGCCAGCAAATCCAGTTCAGGGAAAGGGAATGAGCAGTTCTTC

V gene: TRBV29-1
clone size: once
J gene: TRBJ1-4
D gene: .
CDR3 protein: CSVGRLGGREKLFF
CDR3 DNA: TGCAGCGTTGGGAGATTGGGCGGGCGTGAAAAACTGTTTTTC

V gene: TRBV12-3/TRBV12-4
clone size: .
J gene: TRBJ1-2
D gene: TRBD1
CDR3 protein: CASSLGTAKSYTF
CDR3 DNA: TGTGCCAGCAGTCTAGGGACAGCCAAGAGCTACACCTTC

V gene: TRBV4-1
clone size: .
J gene: TRBJ1-1
D gene: .
CDR3 protein: CASSRDTGTPTEAFF
CDR3 DNA: TGCGCCAGCAGCCGAGACACCGGGACACCGACTGAGGCTTTCTTT

V gene: TRBV19
clone size: few
J gene: TRBJ2-3
D gene: TRBD1
CDR3 protein: CASSIDRTGPAPDTQYF
CDR3 DNA: TGTGCCAGTAGTATAGATAGGACAGGGCCAGCTCCAGATACGCAGTATTTT

V gene: TRBV28
clone size: once
J gene: TRBJ1-1
D gene: TRBD1
CDR3 protein: CASRGTGGGTEAFF
CDR3 DNA: TGTGCCAGCAGAGGGACAGGGGGCGGCACTGAAGCTTTCTTT

V gene: TRBV7-2
clone size: .
J gene: TRBJ2-1
D gene: .
CDR3 protein: CASSFLPASSYNEQFF
CDR3 DNA: TGTGCCAGCAGCTTCCTTCCAGCGAGCTCCTACAATGAGCAGTTCTTC

V gene: TRBV6-1
clone size: many
J gene: TRBJ2-1
D gene: .
CDR3 protein: CASSFDRRTYNEQFF
CDR3 DNA: TGTGCCAGCAGTTTTGACAGGAGGACCTACAATGAGCAGTTCTTC

V gene: TRBV20-1
clone size: .
J gene: TRBJ2-7
D gene: TRBD1
CDR3 protein: CSADAQGAFYEQYF
CDR3 DNA: TGCAGTGCTGATGCACAGGGGGCATTCTACGAGCAGTACTTC

V gene: TRBV28
clone size: many
J gene: TRBJ1-1
D gene: .
CDR3 protein: CASSFARGKANTEAFF
CDR3 DNA: TGTGCCAGCAGTTTCGCTCGCGGGAAGGCGAACACTGAAGCTTTCTTT

V gene: TRBV4-1
clone size: .
J gene: TRBJ2-7
D gene: .
CDR3 protein: CASSPGTGFDYEQYF
CDR3 DNA: TGCGCCAGCAGCCCGGGCACAGGGTTTGACTACGAGCAGTACTTC

V gene: TRBV10-3
clone size: many
J gene: TRBJ1-5
D gene: .
CDR3 protein: CAISVAGQNQPQHF
CDR3 DNA: TGTGCCATCAGTGTTGCGGGTCAGAATCAGCCCCAGCATTTT

V gene: TRBV7-2
clone size: .
J gene: TRBJ2-7
D gene: TRBD2
CDR3 protein: CACSLVGTSSEQYF
CDR3 DNA: TGTGCCTGCAGCTTAGTTGGGACTAGTTCCGAGCAGTACTTC

V gene: TRBV4-1
clone size: .
J gene: TRBJ1-5
D gene: TRBD1
CDR3 protein: CASSQERTGGQPQHF
CDR3 DNA: TGCGCCAGCAGCCAAGAGAGGACAGGGGGTCAGCCCCAGCATTTT

V gene: TRBV7-2
clone size: .
J gene: TRBJ2-2
D gene: TRBD1
CDR3 protein: CASSFMRTGTTGELLF
CDR3 DNA: TGTGCCAGCAGCTTCATGAGGACAGGGACCACCGGGGAGCTGCTTTTT

V gene: TRBV20-1
clone size: few
J gene: TRBJ1-2
D gene: TRBD1
CDR3 protein: CSARDRVGFMNYTF
CDR3 DNA: TGCAGTGCTAGGGACAGGGTTGGATTTATGAACTACACCTTC